This is a list of T cell receptor beta chains from one sample in a study of T cells expressing NK-cell markers. No DNA is given; TCRdb re-called the 5' RACE reads and lists each CDR3 protein once. Recorded here are about 170,000 distinct CDR3 sequences; the top ten clones represent around 20%. Source material: blood T cells: a sorted CD56 or NKG2C T cell subset, CD4+ or CD8+ T cells, or bulk PBMC T cells (not recorded which). Receptor source: a man aged 18-69 years in good health. Each CDR3 is given with its conserved first and last residue.

J: TRBJ2-3; V: TRBV28; CDR3: CASSPGLLRFTDTQYF
J: TRBJ2-3; V: TRBV7-2; CDR3: CASSLYFSLDTQYF
J: TRBJ2-7; V: TRBV5-6; CDR3: CASSLRIRDRVYEQYF
J: TRBJ2-3; V: TRBV2; CDR3: CASSEVFSGGTDTQYF
J: TRBJ2-7; V: TRBV27; CDR3: CASSPQLAIYEQYF
J: TRBJ2-7; V: TRBV6-5; CDR3: CASSYQDRDYYEQYF
J: TRBJ2-1; V: TRBV27; CDR3: CASSVTSGAYNEQFF
J: TRBJ1-5; V: TRBV12-3/TRBV12-4; CDR3: CASSRDSLYYSNQPQHF
J: TRBJ2-4; V: TRBV3-1; CDR3: CASSYGGIQYF
J: TRBJ2-1; V: TRBV4-1; CDR3: CATSEGFSSYNEQFF
J: TRBJ2-7; V: TRBV7-9; CDR3: CASSLEGHHDEQYF
J: TRBJ2-3; V: TRBV9; CDR3: CASSKKPRGKTTDTQYF
J: TRBJ1-1; V: TRBV11-2; CDR3: CASSIGLGAEAFF
J: TRBJ1-2; V: TRBV5-6; CDR3: CASSLDLGGYTF
J: TRBJ1-6; V: TRBV10-3; CDR3: CAISEKTRLGSPLHF
J: TRBJ1-4; V: TRBV27; CDR3: CASSPQRGPDNEKLFF
J: TRBJ1-6; V: TRBV7-9; CDR3: CASSSRDSSYNSPLHF
J: TRBJ2-1; V: TRBV5-1; CDR3: CASSIGVEQFF
J: TRBJ1-2; V: TRBV5-6; CDR3: CASSLGTGDYYGYTF
J: TRBJ2-2; V: TRBV12-3/TRBV12-4; CDR3: CASSWDRGIGELFF
J: TRBJ2-2; V: TRBV25-1; CDR3: CASSARQGASGELFF
J: TRBJ2-7; V: TRBV12-5; CDR3: CASGPRTGPYEQYF